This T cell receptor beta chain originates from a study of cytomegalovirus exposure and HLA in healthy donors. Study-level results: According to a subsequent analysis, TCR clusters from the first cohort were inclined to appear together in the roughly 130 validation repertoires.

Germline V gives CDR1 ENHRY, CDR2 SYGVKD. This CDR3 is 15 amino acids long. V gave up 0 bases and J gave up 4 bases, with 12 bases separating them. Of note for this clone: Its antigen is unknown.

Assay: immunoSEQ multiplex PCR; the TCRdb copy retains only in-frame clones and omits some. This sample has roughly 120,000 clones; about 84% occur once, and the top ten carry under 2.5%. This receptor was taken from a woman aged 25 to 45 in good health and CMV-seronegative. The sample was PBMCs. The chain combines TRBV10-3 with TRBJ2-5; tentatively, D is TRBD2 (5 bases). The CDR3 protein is CAISESERARETQYF. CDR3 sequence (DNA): TGTGCCATCAGTGAGTCGGAGAGGGCGCGAGAGACCCAGTACTTC.